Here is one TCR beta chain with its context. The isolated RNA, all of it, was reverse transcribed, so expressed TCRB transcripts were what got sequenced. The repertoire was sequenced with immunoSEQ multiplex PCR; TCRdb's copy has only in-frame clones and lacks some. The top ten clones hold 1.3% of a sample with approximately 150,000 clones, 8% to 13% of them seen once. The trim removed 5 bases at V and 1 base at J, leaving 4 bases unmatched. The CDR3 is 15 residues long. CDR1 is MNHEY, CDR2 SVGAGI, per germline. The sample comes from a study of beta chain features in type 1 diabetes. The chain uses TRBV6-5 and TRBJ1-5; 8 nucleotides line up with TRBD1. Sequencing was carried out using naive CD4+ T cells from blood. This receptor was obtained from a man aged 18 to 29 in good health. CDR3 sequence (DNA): TGTGCCAGCAGTCCCCAGGGGGCGAGCAATCAGCCCCAGCATTTT. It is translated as CASSPQGASNQPQHF.